What follows are 10 T cell receptor beta chains derived from one specimen sequenced in a study of T cell responses to AZD1222 COVID-19 vaccine. TCRdb keeps only in-frame clones here, not all; method: immunoSEQ multiplex PCR. The sample includes about 180,000 clones, 90% to 95% seen only once; the top ten take around 1%. The source material was peripheral blood, sampled 28 days after the second dose of the MenACWY control vaccine. The receptors were sampled from an adult who received the MenACWY meningococcal vaccine as a control.

This chain uses TRBV2 with TRBJ2-7, with 9 bases matching TRBD1. V gave up 6 bases and J gave up 4 bases; unmatched junction bases: 7. Germline CDR1 is SNHLY and CDR2 is FYNNEI. The CDR3 sequence is 14 residues long. The CDR3 is CASSIDRGYYEQYF. In DNA, the CDR3 is TGTGCCAGCAGCATCGACAGGGGGTATTACGAGCAGTACTTC. The full variable domain, with the rest looked up from reference TRBV2 and TRBJ2-7, is EPEVTQTPSHQVTQMGQEVILRCVPISNHLYFYWYRQILGQKVEFLVSFYNNEISEKSEIFDDQFSVERPDGSNFTLKIRSTKLEDSAMYFCASSIDRGYYEQYFGPGTRLTVT.

This chain connects TRBV5-1 to TRBJ1-2; D unresolved. V was shortened by 0 bases and J by 2 bases, with 8 bases between the two germline ends. The CDR3 is made up of 14 amino acids. Per germline, CDR1 SGHRS and CDR2 YFSETQ. The CDR3 nucleotides read TGCGCCAGCAGCTTGGCCTTAGGGAACTATGGCTACACCTTC. Protein sequence: CASSLALGNYGYTF.

The V call is TRBV11-2, the J call TRBJ2-1, with D perhaps TRBD1 (9 bases). The V end was cut by 3 bases, the J end by 6 bases, with 21 bases between. Germline lookup yields CDR1 SGHAT and CDR2 FQNNGV. This CDR3 spans 17 amino acids. CDR3 sequence reads: CASSLPRGGQGSNEQFF. The CDR3 nucleotides are TGTGCCAGCAGCTTGCCCCGGGGGGGACAGGGTTCCAATGAGCAGTTCTTC.

This chain links TRBV5-1 with TRBJ1-6; 7 nucleotides line up with TRBD1. The J segment lost 6 bases and the V segment lost 4 bases, leaving 7 bases of the junction unmatched. The CDR3 contains 15 residues. Germline-derived CDR1 and CDR2 are SGHRS and YFSETQ. CDR3 amino acids: CASSARQGGNSPLHF. The CDR3 DNA reads TGCGCCAGCAGCGCCAGACAGGGCGGTAATTCACCCCTCCACTTT. Variable domain in full (rest from reference TRBV5-1 and TRBJ1-6): KAGVTQTPRYLIKTRGQQVTLSCSPISGHRSVSWYQQTPGQGLQFLFEYFSETQRNKGNFPGRFSGRQFSNSRSEMNVSTLELGDSALYLCASSARQGGNSPLHFGNGTRLTVT.

The chain has TRBV7-8 and TRBJ1-2, with 8 bases lining up with TRBD1. Germline V gene sequence: CDR1 SGHVS, CDR2 FQNEAQ. This CDR3 contains 17 residues. Germline trimming cut 4 bases from V and 5 bases from J; bases unmatched to any gene: 15. In DNA, the CDR3 is TGTGCCAGCAGCTCACCGGGACAGGCCGACCTGGGATATGGCTACACCTTC. Its translation: CASSSPGQADLGYGYTF.

To note about this clone: The same CDR3 is also encoded by other DNA sequences in this sample. The chain carries TRBV6-6 and TRBJ1-3; no reliable D call. The CDR3 consists of 14 residues. Germline lookup yields CDR1 MNHNY and CDR2 SVGAGI (reference sequence). Trimming took off 2 bases at V and 1 base at J, with 6 bases between the two ends. CDR3 in amino acids: CASSYDSSGNTIYF. The CDR3 bases are TGTGCCAGCAGTTACGACTCGTCTGGAAACACCATATATTTT.

This clone is a singleton in its sample. This sequence joins TRBV24-1 and TRBJ2-1; 10 bases fit TRBD2. V gave up 5 bases and J gave up 7 bases; unmatched junction bases: 7. The CDR3 covers 15 residues. CDR1 and CDR2 from the germline V gene are KGHDR and SFDVKD. The CDR3 loop reads CATSVGAGGHNEQFF. CDR3 nucleotide sequence: TGTGCCACCAGTGTAGGAGCGGGGGGGCATAATGAGCAGTTCTTC.

The rearrangement links TRBV3-1 (or the pseudogene TRBV3-2) to TRBJ1-4; D remains ambiguous. In germline, CDR1 is LGHDT, CDR2 YNNKEL (reference sequence). This CDR3 spans 15 amino acids. The V and J ends lost 4 bases and 0 bases respectively, with 9 bases between them. CDR3 sequence reads: CASSRQIATNEKLFF. The CDR3 nucleotides read TGTGCCAGCAGCCGCCAAATCGCAACTAATGAAAAACTGTTTTTT.

The chain carries TRBV7-2 and TRBJ2-7; 14 nucleotides match TRBD2. The CDR3 covers 19 residues. V shed 3 bases, J shed 6 bases, and the junction held 16 bases outside the gene matches. Germline V CDR1 and CDR2: SGHTA, FQGNSA. The CDR3 protein is CASSLTSGGAYPTSGEQYF. The CDR3 bases are TGTGCCAGCAGCTTGACTAGCGGGGGGGCCTACCCCACGTCGGGCGAGCAGTACTTC.

In its sample, this clone was seen once. The V call is TRBV7-2, the J call TRBJ1-2; maybe TRBD1 (6 bases). The CDR3 sequence is 14 residues long. Germline CDR1 reads SGHTA; CDR2 reads FQGNSA. V was shortened by 5 bases and J by 2 bases, with 12 bases between the two germline ends. The CDR3 sequence: CASSPETGNYGYTF. CDR3 DNA: TGTGCCAGCAGCCCGGAGACAGGCAACTATGGCTACACCTTC.